This T cell receptor (beta chain) is drawn from a study of T cells after yellow fever vaccination. The ends were cut back, 5 bases at V and 1 base at J, with 18 bases in the middle. This CDR3 has 17 amino acids. The table lists this clonotype with a few counts. Each CDR3 protein is one row after TCRdb ran MiXCR on the 5' RACE reads. The sample lists 450,000 to 550,000 distinct CDR3 sequences, 20% to 25% occurring once. Material: PBMCs, obtained roughly 20 days after the first yellow fever vaccination. This TCR was recovered from a young man who received the YFV17D yellow fever vaccine. This chain joins TRBV12-3 or TRBV12-4 and TRBJ2-1; D possibly matches TRBD1 or TRBD2 (7 bases each). The CDR3: CASSGAAGGVSYNEQFF. In DNA, the CDR3 is TGTGCCAGCAGTGGGGCCGCAGGGGGGGTTTCCTACAATGAGCAGTTCTTC.